This T cell receptor (beta chain) stems from a study of shared clonotypes between healthy human individuals. The naive CD8 subset, CD45RO-negative cells positively selected for CCR7, excluded terminally differentiated effector memory CD45RA+ cells. CDR1 ENHRY and CDR2 SYGVKD come from the germline V gene. The CDR3 runs 18 residues. The V segment lost 3 bases and the J segment 1 base; nucleotides outside the gene matches: 13. Produced via immunoSEQ multiplex PCR; TCRdb's table is partial and in-frame only. In the table there are 660,000 or so clones, around 96% of which are singletons. The chain couples TRBV10-3 to TRBJ1-2, with 8 bases fitting TRBD1. The sequence derives from a woman in her thirties in good health. Sequenced input: naive CD8+ T cells sorted from blood. CDR3 sequence: CAISDSDRGRRINYGYTF. CDR3 nucleotides: TGTGCCATCAGTGACTCAGACAGGGGAAGAAGGATTAACTATGGCTACACCTTC.